This is a list of T cell receptor beta chains from one sample in a study of cytomegalovirus exposure and HLA in healthy donors. The table came from immunoSEQ multiplex PCR; TCRdb's copy has only in-frame clones and leaves some out. The table lists about 140,000 clones, roughly 81% of them singletons. The sample consisted of PBMCs. Every receptor here comes from a female donor in good health and CMV-seronegative. Each CDR3 is given with its conserved first and last residue. The order of the fields is clone size, CDR3 length, V gene, J gene, D gene, CDR3 DNA, CDR3 protein. The D gene is left open where the match is weak. Some rows have no size entry. The others give once, few or many, or a class for an expanded clone.

clone size: .
CDR3 length: 14
V gene: TRBV9
J gene: TRBJ2-7
D gene: TRBD2
CDR3 DNA: TGTGCCAGCAGCGTAGCTAGCGGGAGGGCCGAGCAGTACTTC
CDR3 protein: CASSVASGRAEQYF

clone size: .
CDR3 length: 14
V gene: TRBV5-4
J gene: TRBJ2-3
D gene: TRBD1
CDR3 DNA: TGTGCCAGCAGCCCGGGACAGCTCACAGATACGCAGTATTTT
CDR3 protein: CASSPGQLTDTQYF

clone size: few
CDR3 length: 16
V gene: TRBV18
J gene: TRBJ2-7
D gene: TRBD1
CDR3 DNA: TGTGCCAGCTTCCCAGGTCTTGGGACAGGGGTCTACGAGCAGTACTTC
CDR3 protein: CASFPGLGTGVYEQYF

clone size: .
CDR3 length: 19
V gene: TRBV11-2
J gene: TRBJ2-2
D gene: .
CDR3 DNA: TGTGCCAGCAGTTTTAGCATCCCAGGGGGGCGAGTCTACACCGGGGAGCTGTTTTTT
CDR3 protein: CASSFSIPGGRVYTGELFF

clone size: once
CDR3 length: 15
V gene: TRBV28
J gene: TRBJ1-2
D gene: TRBD1
CDR3 DNA: TGTGCCAGCAGACCGACTCGGGACAGGACCTATGGCTACACCTTC
CDR3 protein: CASRPTRDRTYGYTF

clone size: few
CDR3 length: 15
V gene: TRBV19
J gene: TRBJ2-5
D gene: TRBD2
CDR3 DNA: TGTGCCAGTAGTTTGCTAGCGGGAGGCGGGGAGACCCAGTACTTC
CDR3 protein: CASSLLAGGGETQYF

clone size: .
CDR3 length: 16
V gene: TRBV25-1
J gene: TRBJ1-1
D gene: TRBD1
CDR3 DNA: TGTGCCAGCAGCTTGGGACAGATTATTATGAACACTGAAGCTTTCTTT
CDR3 protein: CASSLGQIIMNTEAFF

clone size: .
CDR3 length: 15
V gene: TRBV9
J gene: TRBJ1-2
D gene: .
CDR3 DNA: TGTGCCAGCAGCGTAGCTAGGACTTGGGACTATGGCTACACCTTC
CDR3 protein: CASSVARTWDYGYTF

clone size: .
CDR3 length: 14
V gene: TRBV7-2
J gene: TRBJ1-5
D gene: .
CDR3 DNA: TGTGCCAGCAGCTCGGACAGTACGGGACAGCCCCAGCATTTT
CDR3 protein: CASSSDSTGQPQHF

clone size: few
CDR3 length: 15
V gene: TRBV4-1
J gene: TRBJ1-1
D gene: .
CDR3 DNA: TGCGCCAGCAGCCAAGGAGGCCGGGAGGGAGCTGAAGCTTTCTTT
CDR3 protein: CASSQGGREGAEAFF

clone size: .
CDR3 length: 15
V gene: TRBV29-1
J gene: TRBJ2-2
D gene: .
CDR3 DNA: TGCAGCGTTGCCGGTCCGGTCGCGAACACCGGGGAGCTGTTTTTT
CDR3 protein: CSVAGPVANTGELFF

clone size: .
CDR3 length: 12
V gene: TRBV6-1
J gene: TRBJ2-2
D gene: .
CDR3 DNA: TGTGCCAGCAGGTACACGACCGGGGAGCTGTTTTTT
CDR3 protein: CASRYTTGELFF

clone size: .
CDR3 length: 16
V gene: TRBV18
J gene: TRBJ2-3
D gene: TRBD2
CDR3 DNA: TGTGCCAGCTCATTGGCTAGCGGTACTAGCACAGATACGCAGTATTTT
CDR3 protein: CASSLASGTSTDTQYF

clone size: .
CDR3 length: 14
V gene: TRBV6-4
J gene: TRBJ2-3
D gene: TRBD2
CDR3 DNA: TGTGCCAGCAGTGAGCGGGGGGGCACAGATACGCAGTATTTT
CDR3 protein: CASSERGGTDTQYF

clone size: .
CDR3 length: 15
V gene: TRBV27
J gene: TRBJ2-7
D gene: TRBD1
CDR3 DNA: TGTGCCAGCAGAAGAGGGGGACAGGGAGTTCACGAGCAGTACTTC
CDR3 protein: CASRRGGQGVHEQYF

clone size: .
CDR3 length: 15
V gene: TRBV2
J gene: TRBJ2-1
D gene: TRBD2
CDR3 DNA: TGTGCCAGCAGCAGTGAGCAACTAGCGGGAGTGGAGCAGTTCTTC
CDR3 protein: CASSSEQLAGVEQFF

clone size: .
CDR3 length: 14
V gene: TRBV5-1
J gene: TRBJ2-7
D gene: TRBD1
CDR3 DNA: TGCGCCAGCAGCTTGGGGGACAGGGGCAACGAGCAGTACTTC
CDR3 protein: CASSLGDRGNEQYF

clone size: .
CDR3 length: 14
V gene: TRBV2
J gene: TRBJ2-7
D gene: TRBD1
CDR3 DNA: TGTGCCAGCAGGGACCGGGACAGGGGCTACGAGCAGTACTTC
CDR3 protein: CASRDRDRGYEQYF

clone size: .
CDR3 length: 14
V gene: TRBV28
J gene: TRBJ1-4
D gene: TRBD1
CDR3 DNA: TGTGCCAGCAGTCCACAGGGGCTGAATGAAAAACTGTTTTTT
CDR3 protein: CASSPQGLNEKLFF

clone size: .
CDR3 length: 14
V gene: TRBV6-6
J gene: TRBJ2-1
D gene: .
CDR3 DNA: TGTGCCAGCAGTTACTCTAGAGGTGACAATGAGCAGTTCTTC
CDR3 protein: CASSYSRGDNEQFF

clone size: few
CDR3 length: 18
V gene: TRBV4-1
J gene: TRBJ1-2
D gene: .
CDR3 DNA: TGCGCCAGCAGCCAAGATGACTTGCGGGCAGGGGATGCGTATGGCTACACCTTC
CDR3 protein: CASSQDDLRAGDAYGYTF

clone size: .
CDR3 length: 16
V gene: TRBV5-1
J gene: TRBJ2-3
D gene: TRBD2
CDR3 DNA: TGCGCCAGCTCCCGGGGGGCGGGAGGTCCGACAGATACGCAGTATTTT
CDR3 protein: CASSRGAGGPTDTQYF

clone size: .
CDR3 length: 13
V gene: TRBV13
J gene: TRBJ1-2
D gene: TRBD1
CDR3 DNA: TGTGCCAGCGGTCGACAGGGGCTAGATGGCTACACCTTC
CDR3 protein: CASGRQGLDGYTF

clone size: once
CDR3 length: 15
V gene: TRBV14
J gene: TRBJ1-1
D gene: TRBD1
CDR3 DNA: TGTGCCAGCAGTCAAAGGACAGGGGGCTACTCTGAAGCTTTCTTT
CDR3 protein: CASSQRTGGYSEAFF

clone size: .
CDR3 length: 16
V gene: TRBV7-2
J gene: TRBJ2-7
D gene: TRBD2
CDR3 DNA: TGTGCCAGCAGCTTCGTAGCGGGGGGGCAGTCCTACGAGCAGTACTTC
CDR3 protein: CASSFVAGGQSYEQYF

clone size: .
CDR3 length: 16
V gene: TRBV6-5
J gene: TRBJ1-6
D gene: TRBD1
CDR3 DNA: TGTGCCAGCAGTTACACCCTAACAGGGGGGAATTCACCCCTCCACTTT
CDR3 protein: CASSYTLTGGNSPLHF

clone size: .
CDR3 length: 15
V gene: TRBV28
J gene: TRBJ1-5
D gene: TRBD1
CDR3 DNA: TGTGCCACCGGGCGGGGGACAGGGGGTAATCAGCCCCAGCATTTT
CDR3 protein: CATGRGTGGNQPQHF

clone size: .
CDR3 length: 14
V gene: TRBV18
J gene: TRBJ2-5
D gene: TRBD2
CDR3 DNA: TGTGCCAGCTCACAAGGACTAGCTTTTGAGACCCAGTACTTC
CDR3 protein: CASSQGLAFETQYF

clone size: .
CDR3 length: 16
V gene: TRBV27
J gene: TRBJ1-6
D gene: .
CDR3 DNA: TGTGCCAGCAGTTTATCCTTTTTCGGGCGGGGATCACCCCTCCACTTT
CDR3 protein: CASSLSFFGRGSPLHF

clone size: few
CDR3 length: 14
V gene: TRBV7-6
J gene: TRBJ1-4
D gene: TRBD1
CDR3 DNA: TGTGCCAGCAGCCCGGACAGGGGCAATGAAAAACTGTTTTTT
CDR3 protein: CASSPDRGNEKLFF

clone size: .
CDR3 length: 14
V gene: TRBV7-9
J gene: TRBJ1-4
D gene: TRBD1
CDR3 DNA: TGTGCCAGCAGCTTGACAGGGTATAATGAAAAACTGTTTTTT
CDR3 protein: CASSLTGYNEKLFF

clone size: .
CDR3 length: 15
V gene: TRBV2
J gene: TRBJ2-7
D gene: .
CDR3 DNA: TGTGCCAGCAGCTCGACAGGCTTTCCCTCCTACGAGCAGTACTTC
CDR3 protein: CASSSTGFPSYEQYF

clone size: once
CDR3 length: 14
V gene: TRBV4-1
J gene: TRBJ2-5
D gene: TRBD1
CDR3 DNA: TGCGCCAGCAGCCGACGGACAGGGGTGGAGACCCAGTACTTC
CDR3 protein: CASSRRTGVETQYF

clone size: .
CDR3 length: 13
V gene: TRBV27
J gene: TRBJ1-1
D gene: .
CDR3 DNA: TGTGCCAGCAGTTCTCGACTACTCCCGCAAGCTTTCTTT
CDR3 protein: CASSSRLLPQAFF

clone size: .
CDR3 length: 14
V gene: TRBV5-1
J gene: TRBJ1-2
D gene: .
CDR3 DNA: TGCGCCAGCAGCCCATCGAGGCTGGAGTCCGGCTACACCTTC
CDR3 protein: CASSPSRLESGYTF

clone size: many
CDR3 length: 10
V gene: TRBV7-3
J gene: TRBJ1-1
D gene: .
CDR3 DNA: TGTGCCAGCAGCTCAGGGAAAGCTTTCTTT
CDR3 protein: CASSSGKAFF

clone size: .
CDR3 length: 15
V gene: TRBV14
J gene: TRBJ2-1
D gene: TRBD2
CDR3 DNA: TGTGCCAGCCGAAGGACTAGCGGCTCCTACAATGAGCAGTTCTTC
CDR3 protein: CASRRTSGSYNEQFF

clone size: .
CDR3 length: 14
V gene: TRBV18
J gene: TRBJ1-1
D gene: TRBD1
CDR3 DNA: TGTGCCAGCTCGCCACAGGGGAGGGACACTGAAGCTTTCTTT
CDR3 protein: CASSPQGRDTEAFF

clone size: .
CDR3 length: 15
V gene: TRBV28
J gene: TRBJ2-7
D gene: TRBD1
CDR3 DNA: TGTGCCAGCAGTTGGACGGGACAGGGCTTCTACGAGCAGTACTTC
CDR3 protein: CASSWTGQGFYEQYF

clone size: .
CDR3 length: 13
V gene: TRBV2
J gene: TRBJ1-6
D gene: .
CDR3 DNA: TGTGCCACCATAGGGACTGTAAATTCACCCCTCCACTTT
CDR3 protein: CATIGTVNSPLHF

clone size: few
CDR3 length: 16
V gene: TRBV27
J gene: TRBJ2-7
D gene: TRBD2
CDR3 DNA: TGTGCCAGCAGTTCCCTCCTAGCGGGACACTCCCACGAGCAGTACTTC
CDR3 protein: CASSSLLAGHSHEQYF

clone size: .
CDR3 length: 16
V gene: TRBV10-1
J gene: TRBJ2-1
D gene: TRBD2
CDR3 DNA: TGCGCCAGCAGTGAGTCTCGGGCGGGGGGGCCGGGTGAGCAGTTCTTC
CDR3 protein: CASSESRAGGPGEQFF

clone size: few
CDR3 length: 14
V gene: TRBV5-6
J gene: TRBJ2-7
D gene: .
CDR3 DNA: TGTGCCAGCAGCTTGGAAAGGGGCCCCTACGAGCAGTACTTC
CDR3 protein: CASSLERGPYEQYF

clone size: .
CDR3 length: 13
V gene: TRBV12-5
J gene: TRBJ2-3
D gene: .
CDR3 DNA: TGTGCTAGTGGGCGAACAGGAAAGGATACGCAGTATTTT
CDR3 protein: CASGRTGKDTQYF

clone size: .
CDR3 length: 14
V gene: TRBV2
J gene: TRBJ1-6
D gene: TRBD1
CDR3 DNA: TGTGCCAGCAGTGAACCAGGGGGTGCTTCACCCCTCCACTTT
CDR3 protein: CASSEPGGASPLHF

clone size: .
CDR3 length: 16
V gene: TRBV7-9
J gene: TRBJ1-6
D gene: .
CDR3 DNA: TGTGCCAGCAGCTTAGAGGTTAGGGGGGGAGATTCACCCCTCCACTTT
CDR3 protein: CASSLEVRGGDSPLHF

clone size: once
CDR3 length: 15
V gene: TRBV7-2
J gene: TRBJ2-7
D gene: TRBD1
CDR3 DNA: TGTGCCAGCAGTATCGCCGGACAGGACTCCTACGAGCAGTACTTC
CDR3 protein: CASSIAGQDSYEQYF

clone size: few
CDR3 length: 12
V gene: TRBV7-9
J gene: TRBJ1-1
D gene: .
CDR3 DNA: TGTGCCAGCAGCTCTGGGAGGATTGAAGCTTTCTTT
CDR3 protein: CASSSGRIEAFF

clone size: few
CDR3 length: 19
V gene: TRBV27
J gene: TRBJ2-2
D gene: TRBD2
CDR3 DNA: TGTGCCAGCAGTTCGAGACTAGCGGGAGGACCTTCGAACACCGGGGAGCTGTTTTTT
CDR3 protein: CASSSRLAGGPSNTGELFF

clone size: .
CDR3 length: 14
V gene: TRBV7-9
J gene: TRBJ1-1
D gene: TRBD1
CDR3 DNA: TGTGCCAGCAGGGGGACAGGGGTGAACACTGAAGCTTTCTTT
CDR3 protein: CASRGTGVNTEAFF

clone size: .
CDR3 length: 17
V gene: TRBV7-9
J gene: TRBJ1-6
D gene: .
CDR3 DNA: TGTGCCAGCAGCTTACTGGGGACTCGGGCCTATAATTCACCCCTCCACTTT
CDR3 protein: CASSLLGTRAYNSPLHF

clone size: .
CDR3 length: 14
V gene: TRBV28
J gene: TRBJ1-1
D gene: .
CDR3 DNA: TGTGCCAGCACCGTCGGGATCATGAACACTGAAGCTTTCTTT
CDR3 protein: CASTVGIMNTEAFF

clone size: .
CDR3 length: 16
V gene: TRBV27
J gene: TRBJ1-4
D gene: TRBD1
CDR3 DNA: TGTGCCAGCAGTTTATCTTGGGACAGCGGTAATGAAAAACTGTTTTTT
CDR3 protein: CASSLSWDSGNEKLFF

clone size: .
CDR3 length: 15
V gene: TRBV15
J gene: TRBJ1-4
D gene: .
CDR3 DNA: TGTGCCACCAGCAGAGAACAGGCAACTAATGAAAAACTGTTTTTT
CDR3 protein: CATSREQATNEKLFF

clone size: .
CDR3 length: 15
V gene: TRBV27
J gene: TRBJ2-7
D gene: TRBD2
CDR3 DNA: TGTGCCAGCAGTTTTTTACTAGCGAAATCCTACGAGCAGTACTTC
CDR3 protein: CASSFLLAKSYEQYF

clone size: .
CDR3 length: 12
V gene: TRBV11-2
J gene: TRBJ2-3
D gene: .
CDR3 DNA: TGTGCCAGCAGCCCTTTCACAGATACGCAGTATTTT
CDR3 protein: CASSPFTDTQYF

clone size: .
CDR3 length: 15
V gene: TRBV7-9
J gene: TRBJ2-3
D gene: TRBD2
CDR3 DNA: TGTGCCAGCAGCTTAGTGGTAGCGGGAACAGATACGCAGTATTTT
CDR3 protein: CASSLVVAGTDTQYF